These T cell receptor beta chains were read from a single sample in a study of shared clonotypes between healthy human individuals. Profiling relied on immunoSEQ multiplex PCR, and the TCRdb table lists in-frame clones only, not all of them. Here the sample spans around 600,000 clones, 85% to 95% being singletons. The material sequenced was naive CD8+ T cells sorted from blood. The receptor set was obtained from a young woman in good health. Each CDR3 is given with its conserved first and last residue. D genes are given only for firm matches. Only part of the rows carry a size: once, few, many, or a class if the clone is expanded.

J gene,D gene,clone size,V gene,CDR3 DNA,CDR3 protein
TRBJ2-7,.,few,TRBV30,TGTGCCTGGAGTGTCCAGGGTTCCTACGAGCAGTACTTC,CAWSVQGSYEQYF
TRBJ2-7,TRBD1,.,TRBV5-1,TGCGCCAGCAGCACGGGGACAGGGCCATACGAGCAGTACTTC,CASSTGTGPYEQYF
TRBJ2-1,.,.,TRBV4-1,TGCGCCAGCAGCCACAGACAGGCGAATACCTACAATGAGCAGTTCTTC,CASSHRQANTYNEQFF
TRBJ2-1,.,.,TRBV7-9,TGTGCCAGCACTCCTGAGAGCTCCTACAATGAGCAGTTCTTC,CASTPESSYNEQFF
TRBJ2-2,TRBD2,once,TRBV11-2,TGTGCCAGCAGCAATAGCGGGAGTAGCACCGGGGAGCTGTTTTTT,CASSNSGSSTGELFF
TRBJ2-7,TRBD2,once,TRBV27,TGTGCCAGCAGCTGGGCTAGCGGGACCTACGAGCAGTACTTC,CASSWASGTYEQYF
TRBJ2-1,TRBD2,once,TRBV27,TGTGCCAGCAGTTCAGGGACTAGCGGGAGGGGGTGGAAGTTCTTC,CASSSGTSGRGWKFF
TRBJ1-1,TRBD1,.,TRBV28,TGTGCCAGCACTCCGACAGGGAAGAACACTGAAGCTTTCTTT,CASTPTGKNTEAFF
TRBJ2-7,.,.,TRBV27,TGTGCCAGCAGTTTATCTGCGGGTAACGAGCAGTACTTC,CASSLSAGNEQYF
TRBJ1-1,.,.,TRBV5-1,TGCGCCAGCAGCACTGCCGGGGGGCGAAACACTGAAGCTTTCTTT,CASSTAGGRNTEAFF
TRBJ2-3,.,.,TRBV4-1,TGCGCCAGCAGCCAAGAAGCTAGCACAGATACGCAGTATTTT,CASSQEASTDTQYF
TRBJ2-7,TRBD1,.,TRBV2,TGTGCCAGCAAAAAACAGGGGGCCTCCTACGAGCAGTACTTC,CASKKQGASYEQYF
TRBJ2-3,.,.,TRBV19,TGTGCCACCAGAGGGGGAGTGCGTACGCAGTATTTT,CATRGGVRTQYF
TRBJ2-5,TRBD2,once,TRBV7-9,TGTGCCAGCAGCCCTAGGGTGGCTAGCGGGAGATTTGGAGAGACCCAGTACTTC,CASSPRVASGRFGETQYF